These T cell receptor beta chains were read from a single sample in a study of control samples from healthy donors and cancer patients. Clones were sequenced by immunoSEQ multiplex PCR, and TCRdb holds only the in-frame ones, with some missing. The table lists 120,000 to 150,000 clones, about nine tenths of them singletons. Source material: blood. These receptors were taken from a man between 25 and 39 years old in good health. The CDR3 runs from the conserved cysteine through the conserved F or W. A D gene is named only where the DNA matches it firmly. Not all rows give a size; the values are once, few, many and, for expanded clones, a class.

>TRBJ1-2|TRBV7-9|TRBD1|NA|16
TGTGCCAGCAGCCCGCCATCCCCGGGACAGAACTATGGCTACACCTTC
CASSPPSPGQNYGYTF
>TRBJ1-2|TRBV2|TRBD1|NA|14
TGTGCCAGCAGCCTCGGGACAGGGCTCTATGGCTACACCTTC
CASSLGTGLYGYTF
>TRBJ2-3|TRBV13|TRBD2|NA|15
TGTGCCAGCAGCCCGGCCGGGGGGGCCACGGATACGCAGTATTTT
CASSPAGGATDTQYF
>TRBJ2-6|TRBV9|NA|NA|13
TGTGCCAGCAGCGTAGACAGGGCCAACGTCCTGACTTTC
CASSVDRANVLTF
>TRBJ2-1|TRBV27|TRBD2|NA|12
TGTGCCAGCAGTCCCGCGGGGGGGGTTTCGTTCTTC
CASSPAGGVSFF
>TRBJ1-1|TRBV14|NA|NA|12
TGTGCCAGCAGCCAAGATCCCGGAGAAGCTTTCTTT
CASSQDPGEAFF
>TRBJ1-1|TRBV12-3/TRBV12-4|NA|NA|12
TGTGCCAGCAGCCCCCCGGGGCTCGAAGCTTTCTTT
CASSPPGLEAFF
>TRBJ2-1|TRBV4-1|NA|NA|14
TGCGCCAGCAGCCAAGGGCAGGGTCCCAATGAGCAGTTCTTC
CASSQGQGPNEQFF
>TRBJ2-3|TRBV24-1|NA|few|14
TGTGCCACCAGTCTCTCCCCAAGCACAGATACGCAGTATTTT
CATSLSPSTDTQYF
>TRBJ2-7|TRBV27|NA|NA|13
TGTGCCAGCGCCCGGGGGTCTGGCTACGAGCAGTACTTC
CASARGSGYEQYF
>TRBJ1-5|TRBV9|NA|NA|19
TGTGCCAGCAGCGCCGAAGGGACCCAAAAACTTAATAGCAATCAGCCCCAGCATTTT
CASSAEGTQKLNSNQPQHF
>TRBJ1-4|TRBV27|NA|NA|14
TGTGCCAGCAGTTTATGGGGGCAGGAGGAAAAACTGTTTTTT
CASSLWGQEEKLFF
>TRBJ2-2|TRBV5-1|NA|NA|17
TGCGCCAGCAGCTTGGGGGCCGGGACTTTGAACACCGGGGAGCTGTTTTTT
CASSLGAGTLNTGELFF
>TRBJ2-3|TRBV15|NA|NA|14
TGTGCCACCAGCAGAGATGGAGCCTCAGATACGCAGTATTTT
CATSRDGASDTQYF
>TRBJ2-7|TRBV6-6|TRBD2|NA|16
TGTGCCAGCAGTTACCGCCCTGGCGGGGGGCGGTACGAGCAGTACTTC
CASSYRPGGGRYEQYF
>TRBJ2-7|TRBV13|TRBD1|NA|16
TGTGCCAGCAGCCGATCCCCTAAGGGGGCTGACTACGAGCAGTACTTC
CASSRSPKGADYEQYF
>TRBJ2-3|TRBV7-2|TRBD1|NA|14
TGTGCCAGCCACGCGGTAGGGGGCCTCGATACGCAGTATTTT
CASHAVGGLDTQYF
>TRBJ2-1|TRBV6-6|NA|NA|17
TGTGCCAGCAGTCCCTCCAGCTACAGCGGAGAAAACAATGAGCAGTTCTTC
CASSPSSYSGENNEQFF
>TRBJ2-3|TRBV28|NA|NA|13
TGTGCCAGCAGTTCCGGGCGGCGGGATACGCAGTATTTT
CASSSGRRDTQYF
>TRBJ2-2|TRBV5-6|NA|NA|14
TGTGCCAGCAGCTTTCCGGGGAGGACCGGGGAGCTGTTTTTT
CASSFPGRTGELFF
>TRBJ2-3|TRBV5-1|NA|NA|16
TGCGCCAGCAGCTTTTATTCCGGACTCGCCGCAGATACGCAGTATTTT
CASSFYSGLAADTQYF
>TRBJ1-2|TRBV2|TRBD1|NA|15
TGTGCCAGCATGGGACAGGGGGGCGCTAACTATGGCTACACCTTC
CASMGQGGANYGYTF
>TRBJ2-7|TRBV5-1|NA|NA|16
TGCGCCAGTAACCGTGGAGGGCCAGGGAGGTCCTACGAGCAGTACTTC
CASNRGGPGRSYEQYF
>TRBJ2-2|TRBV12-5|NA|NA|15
TGTGCTAGTGGTTTGGTGACGGGGTTGTCCGGGGAGCTGTTTTTT
CASGLVTGLSGELFF
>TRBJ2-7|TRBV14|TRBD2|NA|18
TGTGCCAGCAGCCAAGATCGAAGGGCTAGCGGGACAACCTACGAGCAGTACTTC
CASSQDRRASGTTYEQYF
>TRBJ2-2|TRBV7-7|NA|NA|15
TGTGCCAGCAGCGCAAGGGCAGGGAACACCGGGGAGCTGTTTTTT
CASSARAGNTGELFF
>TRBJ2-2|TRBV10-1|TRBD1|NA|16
TGCGCCAGCAGTGAGAGGGCAGGGGGCAACACCGGGGAGCTGTTTTTT
CASSERAGGNTGELFF
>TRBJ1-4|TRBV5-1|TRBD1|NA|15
TGCGCCAGCAGCAGCAGAGGGGGCCGCGATGAAAAACTGTTTTTT
CASSSRGGRDEKLFF
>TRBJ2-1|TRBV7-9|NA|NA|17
TGTGCCAGCAGCTTATATTCGCAGGGGAGGATCTACAATGAGCAGTTCTTC
CASSLYSQGRIYNEQFF
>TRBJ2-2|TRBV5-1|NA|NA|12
TGCGCCAGCAGACAGGGTCCCGGGGAGCTGTTTTTT
CASRQGPGELFF
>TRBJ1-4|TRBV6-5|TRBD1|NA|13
TGTGCCAGCAGCCGGGACAGAGGGGAAAAACTGTTTTTT
CASSRDRGEKLFF
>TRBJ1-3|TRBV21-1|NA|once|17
TGTGCCAGCAGCTTATCCGACAGGGGAGTTGCTGGAAACACCATATATTTT
CASSLSDRGVAGNTIYF
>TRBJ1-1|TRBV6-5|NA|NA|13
TGTGCCAGCAGCGGATTAGGGAACACTGAAGCTTTCTTT
CASSGLGNTEAFF
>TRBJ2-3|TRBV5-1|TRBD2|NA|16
TGCGCCAGCACCGTTCTAGCGGGGGGCCCGGGAGATACGCAGTATTTT
CASTVLAGGPGDTQYF
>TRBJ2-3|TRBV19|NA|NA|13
TGTGCCAGCGGGGGTAGTAGCACAGATACGCAGTATTTT
CASGGSSTDTQYF
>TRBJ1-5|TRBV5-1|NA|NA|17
TGCGCCAGCAGCCCCGGAGGGGGGCGGGATAGCAATCAGCCCCAGCATTTT
CASSPGGGRDSNQPQHF
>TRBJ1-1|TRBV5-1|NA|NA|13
TGCGCCAGCAGCTCACAGCCGAACACTGAAGCTTTCTTT
CASSSQPNTEAFF
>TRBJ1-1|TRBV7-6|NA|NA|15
TGTGCCAGCAGCTTAGTTGGGGGCGGGAACACTGAAGCTTTCTTT
CASSLVGGGNTEAFF
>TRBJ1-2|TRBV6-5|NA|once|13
TGTGCCAGCAGTTTCGACGGCAACTATGGCTACACCTTC
CASSFDGNYGYTF